Each of the 5 T cell receptor beta chains below was sequenced from the same sample in a study of T cells after somatic rescue of genetic block (dated by TCRdb to the early 2020s). Library method: the immunoSEQ multiplex PCR assay. As stored in TCRdb, this immuneACCESS dataset retains in-frame rearrangements with V and J assigned. A fraction of the clones does not appear; measured against another copy, unresolved V genes explain less than half of the discrepancy, and the remainder lacks a known reason. Here the sample has 10,000 to 15,000 clones; 60% to 75% occur a single time. The ten largest clones take up about 20% of the sample. The specimen sequenced was peripheral blood mononuclear cells (PBMCs). Receptors originate from a boy aged 5-17 years.

With respect to this clone: The identical CDR3 is also encoded by other nucleotide sequences in the sample. The CDR3 loop is CASEGGFYNEQFF. The CDR3 DNA follows: TGTGCCAGCGAAGGAGGGTTCTACAATGAGCAGTTCTTC. V is TRBV28 and J is TRBJ2-1; possibly TRBD2 for D (6 bases). The germline CDR1 and CDR2 sequences are MDHEN and SYDVKM. The length of the CDR3 is 13 residues. V shed 8 bases and J shed 3 bases, with 11 bases lying between them. The full variable domain, in which reference TRBV28 and TRBJ2-1 provide the parts outside the CDR3, is DVKVTQSSRYLVKRTGEKVFLECVQDMDHENMFWYRQDPGLGLRLIYFSYDVKMKEKGDIPEGYSVSREKKERFSLILESASTNQTSMYLCASEGGFYNEQFFGPGTRLTVL.

J is TRBJ2-7 and V is TRBV14, with 12 bases identical to TRBD2. Germline V lookup: CDR1 SGHDN, CDR2 FVKESK. CDR3 length equals 14 residues. V gave up 4 bases and J gave up 5 bases; unmatched junction bases: 3. The CDR3 DNA sequence: TGTGCCAGCAGCCCGCGACTAGCGGGAGACGAGCAGTACTTC. This gives the protein CASSPRLAGDEQYF.

The chain uses TRBV6-1 and TRBJ1-6; no clear D gene. CDR3 size: 16 residues. The V end was cut by 4 bases, the J end by 1 base, with 11 bases between. Germline V gives CDR1 MNHNS, CDR2 SASEGT. The CDR3 region has the DNA TGTGCCAGCAGTGCTGGATTCGGGTCCTATAATTCACCCCTCCACTTT. Amino acids: CASSAGFGSYNSPLHF.

The V gene is TRBV6-1, the J gene TRBJ2-3; TRBD1 agrees at 10 bases. CDR1 is MNHNS, CDR2 SASEGT, per germline. The CDR3 covers 14 residues. J was trimmed by 3 bases and V by 11 bases; bases with no gene match: 8. The DNA of the CDR3 is TGTGCCGGTCACCCGGGACAGGGGACAGATACGCAGTATTTT. Translating gives CAGHPGQGTDTQYF.

This sequence joins TRBV18 and TRBJ1-1; D remains unclear. This CDR3 spans 15 amino acids. Trimming stripped 2 bases from V and 1 base from J, with 11 bases between. The V gene's germline CDR1 is KGHSH and CDR2 LQKENI. The CDR3 region has the DNA TGTGCCAGCTCACCAAGGGTAGACACGAACACTGAAGCTTTCTTT. Translation gives CASSPRVDTNTEAFF.